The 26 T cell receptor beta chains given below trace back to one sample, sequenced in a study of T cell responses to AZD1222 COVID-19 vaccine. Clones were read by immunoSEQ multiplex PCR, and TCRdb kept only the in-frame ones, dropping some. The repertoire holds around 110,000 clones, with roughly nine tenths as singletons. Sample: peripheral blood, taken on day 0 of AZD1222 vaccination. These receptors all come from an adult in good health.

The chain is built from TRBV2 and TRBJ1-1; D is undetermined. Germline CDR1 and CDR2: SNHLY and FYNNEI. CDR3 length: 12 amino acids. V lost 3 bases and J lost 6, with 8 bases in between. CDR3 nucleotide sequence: TGTGCCAGCAGTGAGTCCCGGGCTGAAGCTTTCTTT. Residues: CASSESRAEAFF.

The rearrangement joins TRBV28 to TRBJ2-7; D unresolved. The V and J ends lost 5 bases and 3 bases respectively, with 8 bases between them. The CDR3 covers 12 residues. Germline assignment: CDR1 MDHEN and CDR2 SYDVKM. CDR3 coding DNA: TGTGCCAGCAGTCTGACCCGCTACGAGCAGTACTTC. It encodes CASSLTRYEQYF.

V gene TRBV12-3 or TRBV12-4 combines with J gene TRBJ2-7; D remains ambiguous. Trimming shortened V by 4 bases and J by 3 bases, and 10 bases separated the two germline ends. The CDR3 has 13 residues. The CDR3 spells CASSSTRIYEQYF. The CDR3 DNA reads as TGTGCCAGCAGTTCCACCCGGATCTACGAGCAGTACTTC.

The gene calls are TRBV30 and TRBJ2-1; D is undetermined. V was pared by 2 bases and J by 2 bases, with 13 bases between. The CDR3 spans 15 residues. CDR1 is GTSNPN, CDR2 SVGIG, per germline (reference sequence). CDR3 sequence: CAWSSPIGPYNEQFF. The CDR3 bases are TGTGCCTGGAGTTCACCTATAGGTCCCTACAATGAGCAGTTCTTC.

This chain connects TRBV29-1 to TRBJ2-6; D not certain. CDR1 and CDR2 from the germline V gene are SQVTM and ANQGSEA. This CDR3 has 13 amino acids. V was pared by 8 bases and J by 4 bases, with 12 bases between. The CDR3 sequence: CSTTVAGANVLTF. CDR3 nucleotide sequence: TGCAGCACCACCGTTGCGGGGGCCAACGTCCTGACTTTC.

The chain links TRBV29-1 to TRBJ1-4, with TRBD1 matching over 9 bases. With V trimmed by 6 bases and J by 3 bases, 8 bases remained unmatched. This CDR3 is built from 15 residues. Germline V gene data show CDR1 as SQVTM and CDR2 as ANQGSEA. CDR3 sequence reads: CSVSTGTGSNEKLFF. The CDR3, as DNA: TGCAGCGTATCCACCGGGACAGGGTCTAATGAAAAACTGTTTTTT.

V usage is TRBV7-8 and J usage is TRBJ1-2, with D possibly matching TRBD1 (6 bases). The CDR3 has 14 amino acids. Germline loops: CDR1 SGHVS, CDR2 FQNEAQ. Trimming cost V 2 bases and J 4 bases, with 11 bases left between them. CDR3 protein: CASSLPDSSYGYTF. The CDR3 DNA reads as TGTGCCAGCAGCTTACCGGACAGCTCCTATGGCTACACCTTC.

The CDR3 reads CASSLAPIGERFVNEQFF. CDR3 DNA sequence: TGCGCCAGCAGCTTGGCTCCTATCGGGGAACGGTTTGTAAATGAGCAGTTCTTC. This chain links TRBV5-1 with TRBJ2-1; D possibly corresponds to TRBD2 (5 bases). Trimming pared 0 bases from V and 7 bases from J, leaving 23 bases between. Germline V gene lookup returns CDR1 SGHRS and CDR2 YFSETQ. The CDR3 has 18 amino acids.

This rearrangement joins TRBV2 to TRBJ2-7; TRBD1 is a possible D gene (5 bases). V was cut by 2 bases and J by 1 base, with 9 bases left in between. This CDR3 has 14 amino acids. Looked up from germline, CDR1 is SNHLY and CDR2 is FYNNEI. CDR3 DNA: TGTGCCAGCAGTGAAAGGGGTGAGTCCTACGAGCAGTACTTC. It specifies CASSERGESYEQYF.

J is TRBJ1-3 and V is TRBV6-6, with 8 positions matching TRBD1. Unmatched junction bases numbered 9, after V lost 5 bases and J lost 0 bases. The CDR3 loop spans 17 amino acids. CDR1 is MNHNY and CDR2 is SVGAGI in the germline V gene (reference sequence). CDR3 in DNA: TGTGCCAGCAGTCCCCGGGACAGGCCGAGCTCTGGAAACACCATATATTTT. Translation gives CASSPRDRPSSGNTIYF.

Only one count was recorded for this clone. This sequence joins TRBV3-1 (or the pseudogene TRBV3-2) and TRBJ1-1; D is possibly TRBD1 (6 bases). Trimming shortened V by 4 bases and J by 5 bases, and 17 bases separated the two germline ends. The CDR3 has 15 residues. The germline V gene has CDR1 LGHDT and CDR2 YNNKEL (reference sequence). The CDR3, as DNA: TGTGCCAGCAGCCTCCGGGGGACATCCGGGACTGAAGCTTTCTTT. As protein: CASSLRGTSGTEAFF.

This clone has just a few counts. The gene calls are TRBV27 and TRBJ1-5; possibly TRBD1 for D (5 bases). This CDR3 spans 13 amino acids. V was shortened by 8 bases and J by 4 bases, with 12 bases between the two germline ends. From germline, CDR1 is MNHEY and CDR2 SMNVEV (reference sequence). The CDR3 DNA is TGTGCCAGCGGCCGGGGACTAAATCAGCCCCAGCATTTT. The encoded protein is CASGRGLNQPQHF.

CDR3 nucleotides: TGTGCCAGCAGCGAACGGACTAGATTCGGTGAGCAGTACTTC. This sequence encodes CASSERTRFGEQYF. The chain links TRBV9 to TRBJ2-7; 7 bases map to TRBD2. CDR3 length: 14 residues. With V trimmed by 3 bases and J by 7 bases, 10 bases remained unmatched. Germline-derived CDR1 and CDR2 are SGDLS and YYNGEE.

The CDR3 coding sequence is TGTGCCAGCAGTACTTACATAGACAGCTACGAGCAGTACTTC. This gives the protein CASSTYIDSYEQYF. J is TRBJ2-7 and V is TRBV28, with D perhaps matching TRBD1 (5 bases). The germline V gene has CDR1 MDHEN and CDR2 SYDVKM. The germline V and J ends were trimmed by 5 bases and 3 bases, with 14 bases remaining between them. The CDR3 is 14 residues long.

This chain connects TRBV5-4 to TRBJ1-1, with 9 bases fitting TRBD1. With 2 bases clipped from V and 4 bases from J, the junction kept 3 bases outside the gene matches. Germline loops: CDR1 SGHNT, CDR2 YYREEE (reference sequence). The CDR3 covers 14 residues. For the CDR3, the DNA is TGTGCCAGCAGCTTACAGGGGGCGGTCACTGAAGCTTTCTTT. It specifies CASSLQGAVTEAFF.

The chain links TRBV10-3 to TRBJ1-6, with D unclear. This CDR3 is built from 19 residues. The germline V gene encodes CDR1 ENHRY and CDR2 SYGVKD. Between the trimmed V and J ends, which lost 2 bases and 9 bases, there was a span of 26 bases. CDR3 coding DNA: TGTGCCATCAGTGAGAGAGGTGGCAGGCAGGACGGTATCGGTTCACCCCTCCACTTT. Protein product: CAISERGGRQDGIGSPLHF.

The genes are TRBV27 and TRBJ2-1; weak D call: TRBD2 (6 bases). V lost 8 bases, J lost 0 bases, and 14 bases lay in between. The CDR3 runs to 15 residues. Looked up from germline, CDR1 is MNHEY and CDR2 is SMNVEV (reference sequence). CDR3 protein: CASCPGLGSYNEQFF. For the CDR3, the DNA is TGTGCCAGCTGTCCGGGACTCGGCTCCTACAATGAGCAGTTCTTC.

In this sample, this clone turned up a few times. As DNA, the CDR3 is TGTGCCAGCAGCTCTCTCCGTTTGGGCACCGGGGAGCTGTTTTTT. Protein: CASSSLRLGTGELFF. The V call is TRBV7-2, the J call TRBJ2-2; D is uncertain. From germline, CDR1 is SGHTA and CDR2 FQGNSA. CDR3 length: 15 amino acids. Trimming removed 4 bases from V and 4 bases from J, with 13 bases in between.

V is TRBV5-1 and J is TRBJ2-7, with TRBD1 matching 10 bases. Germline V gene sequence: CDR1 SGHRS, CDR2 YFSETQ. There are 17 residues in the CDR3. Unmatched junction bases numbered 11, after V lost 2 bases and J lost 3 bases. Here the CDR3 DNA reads TGCGCCAGCAGCTTACCGGGACAGGGGAGTGGAGACTACGAGCAGTACTTC. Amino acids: CASSLPGQGSGDYEQYF.

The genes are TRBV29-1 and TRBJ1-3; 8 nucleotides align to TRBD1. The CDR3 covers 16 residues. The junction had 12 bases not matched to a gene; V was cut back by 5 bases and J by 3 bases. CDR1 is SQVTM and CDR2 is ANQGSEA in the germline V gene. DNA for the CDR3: TGCAGCGTTATAGGACAGGGCACACCTTTTGGAAACACCATATATTTT. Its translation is CSVIGQGTPFGNTIYF.

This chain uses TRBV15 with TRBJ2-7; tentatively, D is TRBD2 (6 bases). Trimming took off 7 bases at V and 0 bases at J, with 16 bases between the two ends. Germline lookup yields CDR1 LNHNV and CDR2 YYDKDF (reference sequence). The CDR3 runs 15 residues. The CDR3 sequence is CATTLGRGASYEQYF. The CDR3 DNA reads TGTGCCACCACCTTAGGGCGGGGCGCCTCCTACGAGCAGTACTTC.

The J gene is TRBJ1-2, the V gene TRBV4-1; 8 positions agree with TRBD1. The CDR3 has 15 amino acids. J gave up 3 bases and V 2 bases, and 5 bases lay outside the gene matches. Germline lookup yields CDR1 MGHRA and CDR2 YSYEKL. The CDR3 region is CASSQPGTGYYGYTF. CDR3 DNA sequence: TGCGCCAGCAGCCAACCCGGGACAGGCTACTATGGCTACACCTTC.

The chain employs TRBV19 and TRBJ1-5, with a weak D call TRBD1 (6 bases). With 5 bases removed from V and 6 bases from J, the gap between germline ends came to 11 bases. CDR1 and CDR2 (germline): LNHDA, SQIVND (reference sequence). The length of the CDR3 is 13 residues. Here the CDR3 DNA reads TGTGCCAGTAGTGCCGCAGGGGTTCAGCCCCAGCATTTT. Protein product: CASSAAGVQPQHF.

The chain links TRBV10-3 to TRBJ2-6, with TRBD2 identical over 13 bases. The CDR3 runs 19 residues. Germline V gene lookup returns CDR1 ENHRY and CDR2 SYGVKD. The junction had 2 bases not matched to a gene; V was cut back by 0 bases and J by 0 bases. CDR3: CAISESTSGGSSGANVLTF. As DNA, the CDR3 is TGTGCCATCAGTGAGTCGACTAGCGGGGGGTCCTCTGGGGCCAACGTCCTGACTTTC.

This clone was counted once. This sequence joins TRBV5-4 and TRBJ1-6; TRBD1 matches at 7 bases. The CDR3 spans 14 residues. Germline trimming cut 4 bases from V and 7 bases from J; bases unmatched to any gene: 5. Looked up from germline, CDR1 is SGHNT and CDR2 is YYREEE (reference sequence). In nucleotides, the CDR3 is TGTGCCAGCAGCCCGGACAGGAGAAATTCACCCCTCCACTTT. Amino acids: CASSPDRRNSPLHF.

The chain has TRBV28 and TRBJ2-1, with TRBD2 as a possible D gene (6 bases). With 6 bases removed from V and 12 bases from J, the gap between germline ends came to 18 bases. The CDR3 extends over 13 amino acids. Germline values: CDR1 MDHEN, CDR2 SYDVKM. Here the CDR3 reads CASRSGGGEVQFF. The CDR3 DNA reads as TGTGCCAGCAGATCCGGGGGTGGAGAGGTGCAGTTCTTC.